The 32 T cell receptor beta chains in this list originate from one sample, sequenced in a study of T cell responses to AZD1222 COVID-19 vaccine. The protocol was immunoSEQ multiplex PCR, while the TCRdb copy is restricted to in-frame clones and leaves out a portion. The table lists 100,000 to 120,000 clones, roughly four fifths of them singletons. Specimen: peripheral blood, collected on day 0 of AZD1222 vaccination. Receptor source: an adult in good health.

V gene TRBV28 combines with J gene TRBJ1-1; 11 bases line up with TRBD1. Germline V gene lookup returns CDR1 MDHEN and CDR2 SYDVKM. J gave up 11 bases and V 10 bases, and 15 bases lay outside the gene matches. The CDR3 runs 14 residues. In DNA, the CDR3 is TGTGCCACACTCCGGGACAGGGGGGCTAGAACCGCTTTCTTT. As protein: CATLRDRGARTAFF.

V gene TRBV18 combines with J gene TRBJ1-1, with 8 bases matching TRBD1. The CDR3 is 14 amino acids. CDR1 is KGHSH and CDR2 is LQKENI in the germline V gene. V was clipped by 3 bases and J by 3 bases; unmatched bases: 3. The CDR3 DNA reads TGTGCCAGCTCACCCCAGACAGGGGACACTGAAGCTTTCTTT. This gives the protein CASSPQTGDTEAFF.

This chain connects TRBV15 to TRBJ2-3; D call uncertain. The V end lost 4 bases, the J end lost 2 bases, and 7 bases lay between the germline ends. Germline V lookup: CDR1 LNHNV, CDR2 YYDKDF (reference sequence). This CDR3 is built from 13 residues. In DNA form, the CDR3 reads TGTGCCACCAGCACTATAATCACAGATACGCAGTATTTT. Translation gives CATSTIITDTQYF.

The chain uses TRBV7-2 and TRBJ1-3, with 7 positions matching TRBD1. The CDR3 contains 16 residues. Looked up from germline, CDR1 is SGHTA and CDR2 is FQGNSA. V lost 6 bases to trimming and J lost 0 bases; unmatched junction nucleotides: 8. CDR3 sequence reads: CASSQRQGSSGNTIYF. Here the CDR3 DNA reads TGTGCCAGCAGTCAGAGACAGGGCTCCTCTGGAAACACCATATATTTT.

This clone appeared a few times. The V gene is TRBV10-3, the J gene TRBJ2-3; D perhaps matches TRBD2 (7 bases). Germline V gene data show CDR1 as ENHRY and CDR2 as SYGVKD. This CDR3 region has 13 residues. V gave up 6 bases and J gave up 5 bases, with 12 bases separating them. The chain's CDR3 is CAISRGAEDTQYF. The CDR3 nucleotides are TGTGCCATCAGCCGGGGGGCCGAAGATACGCAGTATTTT.

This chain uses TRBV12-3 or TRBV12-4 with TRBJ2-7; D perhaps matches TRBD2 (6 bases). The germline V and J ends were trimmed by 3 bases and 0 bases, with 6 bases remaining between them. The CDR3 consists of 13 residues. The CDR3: CASSFGGSYEQYF. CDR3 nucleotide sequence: TGTGCCAGCAGTTTCGGGGGCTCCTACGAGCAGTACTTC.

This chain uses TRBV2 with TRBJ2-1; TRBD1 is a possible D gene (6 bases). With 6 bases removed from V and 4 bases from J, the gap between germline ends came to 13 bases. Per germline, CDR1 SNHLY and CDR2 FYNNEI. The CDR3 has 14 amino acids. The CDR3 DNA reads TGTGCCAGCAGGCTCCAAGGGGGTTACAATGAGCAGTTCTTC. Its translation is CASRLQGGYNEQFF.

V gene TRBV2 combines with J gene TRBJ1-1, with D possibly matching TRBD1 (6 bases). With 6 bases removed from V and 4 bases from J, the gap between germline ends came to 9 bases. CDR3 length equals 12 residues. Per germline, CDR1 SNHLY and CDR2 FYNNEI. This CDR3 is CASRWGPTEAFF. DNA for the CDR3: TGTGCCAGCAGGTGGGGGCCCACTGAAGCTTTCTTT.

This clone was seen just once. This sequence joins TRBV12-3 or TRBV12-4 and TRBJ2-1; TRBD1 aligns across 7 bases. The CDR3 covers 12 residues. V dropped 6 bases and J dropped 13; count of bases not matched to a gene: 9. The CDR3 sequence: CASSRNRGEQFF. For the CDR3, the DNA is TGTGCCAGCAGCCGTAACAGGGGCGAACAGTTCTTC.

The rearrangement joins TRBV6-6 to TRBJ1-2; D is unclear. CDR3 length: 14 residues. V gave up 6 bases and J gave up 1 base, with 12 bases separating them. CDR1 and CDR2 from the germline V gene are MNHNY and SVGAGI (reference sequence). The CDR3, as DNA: TGTGCCAGCAGACTCACCGGGAGTAACTATGGCTACACCTTC. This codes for CASRLTGSNYGYTF.

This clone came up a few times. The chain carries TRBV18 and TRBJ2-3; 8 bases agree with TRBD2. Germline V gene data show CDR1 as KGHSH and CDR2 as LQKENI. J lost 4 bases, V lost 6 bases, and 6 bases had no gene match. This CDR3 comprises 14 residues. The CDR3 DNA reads TGTGCCAGCTCTCCGGGGGGGAGCGCAGATACGCAGTATTTT. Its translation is CASSPGGSADTQYF.

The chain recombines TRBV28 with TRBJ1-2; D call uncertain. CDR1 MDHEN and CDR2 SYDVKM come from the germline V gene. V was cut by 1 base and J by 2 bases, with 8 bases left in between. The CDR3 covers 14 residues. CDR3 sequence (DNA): TGTGCCAGCAGTTTATCTGGAGAGAACTATGGCTACACCTTC. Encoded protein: CASSLSGENYGYTF.

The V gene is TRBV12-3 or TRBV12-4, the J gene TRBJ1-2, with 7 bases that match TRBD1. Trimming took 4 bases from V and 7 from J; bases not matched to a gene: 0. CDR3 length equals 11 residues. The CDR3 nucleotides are TGTGCCAGCAGTTACAGGGGTGGCTACACCTTC. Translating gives CASSYRGGYTF.

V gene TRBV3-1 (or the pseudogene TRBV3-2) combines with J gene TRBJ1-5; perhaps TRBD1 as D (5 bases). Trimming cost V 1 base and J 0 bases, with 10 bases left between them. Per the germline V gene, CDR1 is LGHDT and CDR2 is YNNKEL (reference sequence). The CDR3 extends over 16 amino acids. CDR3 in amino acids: CASSQGGPYSNQPQHF. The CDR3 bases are TGTGCCAGCAGCCAAGGGGGACCTTATAGCAATCAGCCCCAGCATTTT.

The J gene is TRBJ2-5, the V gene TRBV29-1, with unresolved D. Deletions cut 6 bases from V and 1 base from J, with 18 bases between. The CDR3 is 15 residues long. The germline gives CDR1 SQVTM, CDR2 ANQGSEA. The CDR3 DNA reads TGCAGCGTAGATATTAAGCGACACTTCCAAGAGACCCAGTACTTC. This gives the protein CSVDIKRHFQETQYF.

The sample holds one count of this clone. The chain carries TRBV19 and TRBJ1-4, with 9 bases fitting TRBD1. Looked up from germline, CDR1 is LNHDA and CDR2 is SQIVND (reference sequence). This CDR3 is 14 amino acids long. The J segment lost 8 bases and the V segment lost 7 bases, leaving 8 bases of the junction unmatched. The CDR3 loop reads CASTTGGAAEKLFF. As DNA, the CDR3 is TGTGCCAGTACAACAGGGGGCGCGGCAGAAAAACTGTTTTTT.

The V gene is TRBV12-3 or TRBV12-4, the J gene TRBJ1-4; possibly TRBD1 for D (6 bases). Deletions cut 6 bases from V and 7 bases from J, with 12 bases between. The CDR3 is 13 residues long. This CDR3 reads CASRRQDPEKLFF. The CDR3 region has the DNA TGTGCCAGCAGGCGACAGGACCCTGAAAAACTGTTTTTT.

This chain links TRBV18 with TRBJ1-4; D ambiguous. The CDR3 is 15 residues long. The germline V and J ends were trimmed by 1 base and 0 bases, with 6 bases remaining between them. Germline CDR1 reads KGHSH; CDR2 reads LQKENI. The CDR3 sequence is CASSPRGTTNEKLFF. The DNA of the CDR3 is TGTGCCAGCTCACCACGCGGGACAACTAATGAAAAACTGTTTTTT.

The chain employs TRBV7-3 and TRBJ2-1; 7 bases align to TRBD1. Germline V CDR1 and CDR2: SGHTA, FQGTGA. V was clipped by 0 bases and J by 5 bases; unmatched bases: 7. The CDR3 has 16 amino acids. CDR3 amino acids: CASSLTVTGAHNEQFF. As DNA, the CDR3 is TGTGCCAGCAGCTTAACCGTAACAGGGGCGCACAATGAGCAGTTCTTC.

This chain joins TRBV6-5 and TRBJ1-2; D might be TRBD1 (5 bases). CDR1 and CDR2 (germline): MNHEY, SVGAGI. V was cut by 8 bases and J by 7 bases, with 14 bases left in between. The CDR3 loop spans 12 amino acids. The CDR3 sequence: CASRQGARGYTF. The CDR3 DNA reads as TGTGCCAGCCGCCAAGGGGCGCGTGGCTACACCTTC.

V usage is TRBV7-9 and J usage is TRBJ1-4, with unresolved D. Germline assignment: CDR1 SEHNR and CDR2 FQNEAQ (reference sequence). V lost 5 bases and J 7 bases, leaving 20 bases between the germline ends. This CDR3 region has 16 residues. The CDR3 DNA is TGTGCCAGCAGCCCCCACCTGGGAGGAAAGGGTGAAAAACTGTTTTTT. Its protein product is CASSPHLGGKGEKLFF.

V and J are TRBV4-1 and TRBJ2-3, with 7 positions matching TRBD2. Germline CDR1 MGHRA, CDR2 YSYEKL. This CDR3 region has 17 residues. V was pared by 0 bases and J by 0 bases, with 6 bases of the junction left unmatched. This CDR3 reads CASSQDRTSASTDTQYF. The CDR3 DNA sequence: TGCGCCAGCAGCCAAGATCGAACTAGCGCGAGCACAGATACGCAGTATTTT.

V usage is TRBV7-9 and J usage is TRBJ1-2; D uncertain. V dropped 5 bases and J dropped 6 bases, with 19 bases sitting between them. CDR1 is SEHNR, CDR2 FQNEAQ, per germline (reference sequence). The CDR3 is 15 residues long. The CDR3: CASSITGSGDNGYTF. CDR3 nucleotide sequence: TGTGCCAGCAGCATTACGGGGTCCGGGGATAATGGCTACACCTTC. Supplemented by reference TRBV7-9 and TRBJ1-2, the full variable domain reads DTGVSQNPRHKITKRGQNVTFRCDPISEHNRLYWYRQTLGQGPEFLTYFQNEAQLEKSRLLSDRFSAERPKGSFSTLEIQRTEQGDSAMYLCASSITGSGDNGYTFGSGTRLTVV.

The CDR3 DNA reads as TGTGCCAGCAGTTTATCGCCCGGCAGGGTATACGAGCAGTACTTC. Amino acid sequence: CASSLSPGRVYEQYF. The chain is built from TRBV28 and TRBJ2-7; perhaps TRBD1 as D (5 bases). The V and J ends lost 1 base and 4 bases respectively, with 14 bases between them. This CDR3 comprises 15 residues. Germline V gene data show CDR1 as MDHEN and CDR2 as SYDVKM. Full variable domain (remainder filled in from reference TRBV28 and TRBJ2-7): DVKVTQSSRYLVKRTGEKVFLECVQDMDHENMFWYRQDPGLGLRLIYFSYDVKMKEKGDIPEGYSVSREKKERFSLILESASTNQTSMYLCASSLSPGRVYEQYFGPGTRLTVT.

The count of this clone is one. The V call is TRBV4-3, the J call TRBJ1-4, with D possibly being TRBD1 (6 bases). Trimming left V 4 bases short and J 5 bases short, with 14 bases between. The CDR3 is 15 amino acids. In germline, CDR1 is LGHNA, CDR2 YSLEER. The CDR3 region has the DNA TGCGCCAGCAGCCCTCGACAGGCCCCGAATGAAAAACTGTTTTTT. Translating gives CASSPRQAPNEKLFF.

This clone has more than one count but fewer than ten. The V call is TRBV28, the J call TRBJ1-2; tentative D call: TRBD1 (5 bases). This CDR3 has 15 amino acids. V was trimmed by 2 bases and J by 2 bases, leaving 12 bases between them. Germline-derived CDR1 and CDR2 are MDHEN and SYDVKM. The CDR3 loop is CASSLSGRGNYGYTF. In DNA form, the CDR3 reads TGTGCCAGCAGTTTAAGTGGTAGGGGCAACTATGGCTACACCTTC.

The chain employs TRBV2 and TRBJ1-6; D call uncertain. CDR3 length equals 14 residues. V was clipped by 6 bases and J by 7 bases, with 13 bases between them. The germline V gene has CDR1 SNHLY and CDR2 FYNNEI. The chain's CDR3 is CASSPGQANSPLHF. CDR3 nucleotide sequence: TGTGCCAGCAGCCCGGGTCAGGCGAATTCACCCCTCCACTTT.

CDR3 sequence: CATQDRVGEKLFF. CDR3 nucleotides: TGTGCCACCCAAGACAGGGTGGGAGAAAAACTGTTTTTT. J is TRBJ1-4 and V is TRBV12-3 or TRBV12-4; 7 bases are a match to TRBD1. V lost 10 bases to trimming and J lost 8 bases; unmatched junction nucleotides: 10. The CDR3 totals 13 residues.

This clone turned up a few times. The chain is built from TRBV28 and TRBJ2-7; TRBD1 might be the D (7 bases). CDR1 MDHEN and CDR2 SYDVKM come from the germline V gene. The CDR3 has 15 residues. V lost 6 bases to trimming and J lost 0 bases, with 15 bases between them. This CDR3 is CASSAAGGSSYEQYF. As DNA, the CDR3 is TGTGCCAGCAGCGCTGCAGGGGGGAGCTCCTACGAGCAGTACTTC.

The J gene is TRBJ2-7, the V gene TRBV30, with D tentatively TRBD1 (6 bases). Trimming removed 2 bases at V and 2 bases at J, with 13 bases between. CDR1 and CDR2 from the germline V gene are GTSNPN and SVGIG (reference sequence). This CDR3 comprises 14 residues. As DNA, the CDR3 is TGTGCCTGGAGTTTCCAGGGGCGGACCTACGAGCAGTACTTC. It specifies CAWSFQGRTYEQYF.

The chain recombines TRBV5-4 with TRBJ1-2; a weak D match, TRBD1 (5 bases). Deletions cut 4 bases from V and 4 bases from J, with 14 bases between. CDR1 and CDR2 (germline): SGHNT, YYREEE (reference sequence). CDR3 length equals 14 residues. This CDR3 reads CASSILTDFYGYTF. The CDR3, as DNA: TGTGCCAGCAGCATTTTGACAGACTTCTATGGCTACACCTTC.

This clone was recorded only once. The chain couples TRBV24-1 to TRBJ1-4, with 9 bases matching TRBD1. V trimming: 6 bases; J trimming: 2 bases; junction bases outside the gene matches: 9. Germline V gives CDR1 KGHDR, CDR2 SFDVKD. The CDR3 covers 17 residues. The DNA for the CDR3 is TGTGCCACCAGTTTATGGGACAGGGACGTCACTAATGAAAAACTGTTTTTT. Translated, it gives CATSLWDRDVTNEKLFF.